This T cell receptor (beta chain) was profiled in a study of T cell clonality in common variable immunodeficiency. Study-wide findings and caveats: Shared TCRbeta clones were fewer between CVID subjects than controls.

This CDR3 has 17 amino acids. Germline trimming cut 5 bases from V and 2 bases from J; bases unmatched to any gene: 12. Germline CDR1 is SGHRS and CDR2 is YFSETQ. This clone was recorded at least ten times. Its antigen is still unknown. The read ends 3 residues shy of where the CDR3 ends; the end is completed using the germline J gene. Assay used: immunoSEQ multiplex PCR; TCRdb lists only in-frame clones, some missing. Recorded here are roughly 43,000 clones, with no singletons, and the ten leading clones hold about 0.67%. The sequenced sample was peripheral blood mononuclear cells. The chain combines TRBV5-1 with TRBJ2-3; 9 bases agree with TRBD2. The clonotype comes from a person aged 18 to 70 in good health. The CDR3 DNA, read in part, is TGCGCCAGCAGACGGGCTAGCGGGAAGGAACTCACAGATACG. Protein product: CASRRASGKELTDT. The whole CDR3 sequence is CASRRASGKELTDTQYF.